This TCR beta chain was observed in a study of CD8 T cells in ankylosing spondylitis. CDR1 and CDR2 (germline): KGHDR, SFDVKD. Trimming pared 1 base from V and 2 bases from J, leaving 14 bases between. The CDR3 runs to 16 residues. MiXCR, run by TCRdb on the 5' RACE reads, gives a single entry per CDR3 protein. The sample has about 270,000 distinct CDR3 sequences, roughly 32% seen once. The material sequenced was blood, either unsorted or a sorted T cell fraction (not recorded which). This receptor was obtained from a male donor with ankylosing spondylitis or in good health (not recorded which). The chain recombines TRBV24-1 with TRBJ2-7; D gene uncertain. The DNA for the CDR3 is TGTGCCACCAGTGATTTCTGGGCCATACCTACCTACGAGCAGTACTTC. It specifies CATSDFWAIPTYEQYF.